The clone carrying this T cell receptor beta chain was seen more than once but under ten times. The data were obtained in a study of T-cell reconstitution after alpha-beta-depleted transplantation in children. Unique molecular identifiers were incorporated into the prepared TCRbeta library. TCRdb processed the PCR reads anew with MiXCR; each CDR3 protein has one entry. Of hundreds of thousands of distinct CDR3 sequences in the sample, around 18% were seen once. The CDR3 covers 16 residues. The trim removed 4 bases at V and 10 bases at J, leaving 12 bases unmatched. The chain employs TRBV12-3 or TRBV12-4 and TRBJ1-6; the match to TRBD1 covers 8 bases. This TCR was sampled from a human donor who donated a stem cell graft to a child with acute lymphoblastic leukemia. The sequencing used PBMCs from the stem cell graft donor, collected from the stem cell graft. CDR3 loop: CASSSRDRTSGSPLHF. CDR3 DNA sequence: TGTGCCAGCAGTTCCCGGGACAGGACGAGCGGATCACCCCTCCACTTT.